The 16 T cell receptor beta chains in this list originate from one sample, sequenced in a study of blood T cell repertoires in COVID-19. Clones were read by immunoSEQ multiplex PCR, and TCRdb kept only the in-frame ones, dropping some. The sample records more than 300,000 clones, roughly 87% being singletons. Sequenced input: PBMCs or T cells enriched from blood (not recorded which). These TCRs come from a woman in her 30s who had recovered from COVID-19.

As to this clone: Germline and junction disagree at one end, which may indicate a read error. The rearrangement uses TRBV5-4 and TRBJ2-6, with a tentative D call TRBD1 (5 bases). CDR1 SGHNT and CDR2 YYREEE come from the germline V gene (reference sequence). The CDR3 covers 15 residues. The CDR3 sequence: CASSLAPHGANVLAF. CDR3 DNA: TGTGCCAGCAGCTTGGCTCCCCATGGGGCCAACGTCCTGGCTTTC. Combining the CDR3 with reference TRBV5-4 and TRBJ2-6 gives the whole variable domain ETGVTQSPTHLIKTRGQQVTLRCSSQSGHNTVSWYQQALGQGPQFIFQYYREEENGRGNFPPRFSGLQFPNYSSELNVNALELDDSALYLCASSLAPHGANVLAFGAGSRLTVL.

This chain joins TRBV9 and TRBJ2-3; possibly TRBD1 for D (6 bases). Germline V gene data show CDR1 as SGDLS and CDR2 as YYNGEE. This CDR3 is built from 15 residues. V was cut by 3 bases and J by 2 bases, with 13 bases left in between. CDR3 residues: CASSETGSPTDTQYF. CDR3 DNA sequence: TGTGCCAGCAGCGAAACAGGGTCTCCCACAGATACGCAGTATTTT.

The chain joins TRBV6-5 to TRBJ1-2; weak D call: TRBD1 (6 bases). V was shortened by 6 bases and J by 1 base, with 12 bases between the two germline ends. This CDR3 is built from 14 residues. Germline V gene sequence: CDR1 MNHEY, CDR2 SVGAGI. The CDR3 reads CASRPGHNNYGYTF. CDR3 nucleotide sequence: TGTGCCAGCAGACCGGGACATAATAACTATGGCTACACCTTC.

The V call is TRBV23-1, the J call TRBJ2-4; 7 nucleotides align to TRBD1. TRBV23-1 is recorded as an ORF, its role being uncertain. The CDR3 spans 21 residues. Trimming removed 0 bases from V and 3 bases from J; junction bases left unmatched: 20. DNA of the CDR3: TGCGCCAGCAGTCAATCGGGGGATTACAGGGGTAGTGGGTTTTACAAAAACATTCAGTACTTC. It is translated as CASSQSGDYRGSGFYKNIQYF.

This sequence joins TRBV5-6 and TRBJ2-5; no reliable D call. The V and J ends lost 4 bases and 7 bases respectively, with 8 bases between them. The CDR3 totals 11 residues. Germline assignment: CDR1 SGHDT and CDR2 YYEEEE. DNA of the CDR3: TGTGCCAGCAGCACCGAGAGGACCCAGTACTTC. Protein product: CASSTERTQYF.

V gene TRBV2 combines with J gene TRBJ1-5; 7 nucleotides agree with TRBD1. V was pared by 7 bases and J by 5 bases, with 14 bases of the junction left unmatched. This CDR3 is built from 16 residues. Per germline, CDR1 SNHLY and CDR2 FYNNEI. CDR3: CASTKDRTAPDQPQHF. The CDR3, as DNA: TGTGCCAGCACCAAGGACAGGACCGCTCCAGATCAGCCCCAGCATTTT.

The chain combines TRBV27 with TRBJ1-4, with a tentative D call TRBD1 (5 bases). Germline CDR1 reads MNHEY; CDR2 reads SMNVEV (reference sequence). The CDR3 is 15 amino acids. Trimming shortened V by 6 bases and J by 8 bases, and 19 bases separated the two germline ends. CDR3 in amino acids: CASRTMGLSKEKLFF. The CDR3, as DNA: TGTGCCAGCAGGACAATGGGACTGTCGAAGGAAAAACTGTTTTTT.

This chain joins TRBV10-3 and TRBJ1-4, with TRBD1 as a possible D gene (5 bases). CDR1 and CDR2 from the germline V gene are ENHRY and SYGVKD. The CDR3 totals 15 residues. V was clipped by 0 bases and J by 5 bases, with 10 bases between them. The CDR3 DNA is TGTGCCATCAGTGAGTCGACAGACTCAAATGAAAAACTGTTTTTT. This translates into CAISESTDSNEKLFF.

The chain uses TRBV7-3 and TRBJ1-3; D uncertain. The germline V and J ends were trimmed by 5 bases and 0 bases, with 5 bases remaining between them. The CDR3 loop spans 13 amino acids. Germline-derived CDR1 and CDR2 are SGHTA and FQGTGA. The CDR3 nucleotides read TGTGCCAGCAGCCCCATCTCTGGAAACACCATATATTTT. Protein sequence: CASSPISGNTIYF.

The chain is built from TRBV4-2 and TRBJ1-2; D is uncertain. Trimming left V 1 base short and J 0 bases short, with 15 bases between. CDR3 length equals 17 residues. CDR1 LGHNA and CDR2 YNFKEQ come from the germline V gene. As DNA, the CDR3 is TGTGCCAGCAGCCAAGGAGCTAGCGGGGTCTCTAACTATGGCTACACCTTC. It translates to CASSQGASGVSNYGYTF.

The V and J genes are TRBV6-2 or TRBV6-3 and TRBJ1-2, with D perhaps matching TRBD1 (6 bases). V shed 1 base and J shed 0 bases, with 9 bases lying between them. The germline gives CDR1 MNHEY, CDR2 SVGEGT. This CDR3 has 15 residues. CDR3 sequence reads: CASSYYGTTNYGYTF. As DNA, the CDR3 is TGTGCCAGCAGTTACTATGGGACAACTAACTATGGCTACACCTTC.

The chain is built from TRBV30 and TRBJ2-3; 11 nucleotides align to TRBD2. With 2 bases clipped from V and 0 bases from J, the junction kept 4 bases outside the gene matches. The CDR3 sequence is 16 residues long. CDR1 and CDR2 from the germline V gene are GTSNPN and SVGIG (reference sequence). The CDR3 sequence: CAWSPGLAESTDTQYF. The CDR3 region has the DNA TGTGCCTGGAGTCCGGGACTAGCGGAGAGCACAGATACGCAGTATTTT.

J is TRBJ1-5 and V is TRBV6-5; no clear D. Germline assignment: CDR1 MNHEY and CDR2 SVGAGI. The length of the CDR3 is 15 residues. Trimming stripped 0 bases from V and 1 base from J, with 7 bases between. The CDR3 sequence: CASSYSVLSNQPQHF. The CDR3 DNA is TGTGCCAGCAGTTACTCCGTTCTAAGCAATCAGCCCCAGCATTTT.

This rearrangement joins TRBV12-3 or TRBV12-4 to TRBJ1-1, with no clear D. This CDR3 spans 12 amino acids. V dropped 3 bases and J dropped 11 bases, with 13 bases sitting between them. CDR3 residues: CASSLYKVGAFF. CDR3 nucleotides: TGTGCCAGCAGTTTGTATAAGGTGGGCGCTTTCTTT.

The DNA of the CDR3 is TGTGCCAGCAGTTACTCCCGTGTCTATGATGGCTACACCTTC. Translating gives CASSYSRVYDGYTF. This chain uses TRBV6-2 or TRBV6-3 with TRBJ1-2; D unresolved. The CDR3 is made up of 14 amino acids. V was shortened by 0 bases and J by 6 bases, with 11 bases between the two germline ends. Germline values: CDR1 MNHEY, CDR2 SVGEGT.

This sequence joins TRBV13 and TRBJ1-2; D is perhaps TRBD1 (6 bases). CDR1 is PRHDT and CDR2 is FYEKMQ in the germline V gene (reference sequence). The CDR3 runs 18 residues. Deletions cut 4 bases from V and 4 bases from J, with 25 bases between. CDR3 sequence (DNA): TGTGCCAGCAGCTCCACGGGAAGCAGGGGACTAGGTTTCTATGGCTACACCTTC. It is translated as CASSSTGSRGLGFYGYTF. The whole variable domain, filled in from reference TRBV13 and TRBJ1-2, reads AAGVIQSPRHLIKEKRETATLKCYPIPRHDTVYWYQQGPGQDPQFLISFYEKMQSDKGSIPDRFSAQQFSDYHSELNMSSLELGDSALYFCASSSTGSRGLGFYGYTFGSGTRLTVV.